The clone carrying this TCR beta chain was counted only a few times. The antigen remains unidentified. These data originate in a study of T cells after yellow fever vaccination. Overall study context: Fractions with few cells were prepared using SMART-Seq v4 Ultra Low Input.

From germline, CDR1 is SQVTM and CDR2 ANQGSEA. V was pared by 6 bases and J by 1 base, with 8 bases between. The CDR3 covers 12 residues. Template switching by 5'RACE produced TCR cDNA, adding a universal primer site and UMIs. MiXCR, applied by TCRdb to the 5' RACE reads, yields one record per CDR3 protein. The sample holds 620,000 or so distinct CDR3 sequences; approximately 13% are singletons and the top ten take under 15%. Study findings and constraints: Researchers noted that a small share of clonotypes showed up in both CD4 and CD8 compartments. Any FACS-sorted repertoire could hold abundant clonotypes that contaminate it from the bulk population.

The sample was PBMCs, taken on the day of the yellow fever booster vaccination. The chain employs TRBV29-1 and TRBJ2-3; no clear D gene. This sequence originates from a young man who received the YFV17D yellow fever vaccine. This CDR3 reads CSVNFGTDTQYF. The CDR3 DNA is TGCAGCGTCAATTTTGGCACAGATACGCAGTATTTT.